This T cell receptor beta chain was recorded in a study of molecular identifiers for immune sequencing clone quantification (dated by TCRdb to 2016 to 2018). For the wider study: For a replicate experiment, RNA from 20,000 or 100,000 naive CD8 T cells was divided into five aliquots, of which four were sequenced. CD8 T cells were used in a methods study to benchmark molecular-identifier clustering-based TCR repertoire sequencing (MIDCIRS) and TCR RNA copy counting. Results and caveats for the whole study, not just this receptor: When barcode sub-clustering was omitted, TCR diversity was inflated by chimeric consensus sequences, with chimeras reaching as high as 47%. Spiked-in Jurkat TCR RNA (about 10 copies' worth), which is not part of the donor repertoire, was contained in the naive libraries. Modeling estimated roughly 3.2 recovered TCR RNA copies per cell, compared with about ten by digital PCR, which implies around 30% capture efficiency. Highly expanded clone sizes could be underestimated if identical TCR molecules share a barcode. Clones above 20 RNA copies held over 97% of molecules in CMV-specific effector cells but under 1% in naive cells. Spiked-in Jurkat TCR RNA equal to a single cell's worth was reported to be detectable even within one million naive CD8 T cells.

Libraries of naive CD8 T cells were generated from roughly 20,000 to 1,000,000 sorted cells, with 10%, 30% or 50% of the purified RNA used. On a BD FACSAria II, naive CD8 T cells were FACS-sorted as CD8+CD4-CCR7+CD45RA+ and collected into RLT Plus buffer. To test detection sensitivity, Jurkat RNA equivalent to approximately ten TCR copies was spiked into samples of about 17,000-1,100,000 naive CD8 T cells. CD8 T cells were enriched using RosetteSep CD8+ T Cell Enrichment Cocktail and Ficoll-Paque, and the enriched cells then underwent ACK red cell lysis. Spanning cysteine to phenylalanine, the CDR3 consists of 17 amino acids. Only the CDR3 region is kept as DNA, spanning 51 bases read in frame from base 1. Sequences LGHDT (CDR1) and YNNKEL (CDR2) are obtained from the germline V gene (reference sequence). V and J are truncated by 1 base and 3 bases respectively, leaving an intervening sequence of 15 bases.

Remarks on this clonotype: Its antigen remains unidentified. No per-base quality is available; no much larger clone lies one base away.

The library was made by PCR. Instrument used: Illumina HiSeq 4000. Bulk TCR libraries were made following a previously described method, with the TCR primers given in Table S5. Total RNA was purified with the Qiagen AllPrep DNA/RNA kit. Before analysis, reads from multiple sequencing runs of one library were combined. On the study's bioinformatics: Reads were retained only if their TCR constant sequence matched exactly, and those retained reads were trimmed to 150 nt and grouped according to their 12-nt molecular barcodes. Reads inside each barcode group were sub-clustered using a 15% Levenshtein threshold, and a quality-weighted consensus sequence was constructed for each RNA molecule. Non-functional sequences were discarded, and so were lower-count sequences lying one edit away from another sequence. Barcode sub-clusters with fewer than 20% of the maximum read count were removed, based on fitting two negative binomial distributions. TCRdb reprocessing: public reads trimmed at Q25 with fastp, clones called with MiXCR, in-frame beta chains kept. Each CDR3 protein appears once, grouped with its most common genes and DNA. The V and J calls were determined by TCRdb, not by the authors. The sample table holds about 640,000 distinct CDR3 sequences, of which just under 20% were seen once. The top ten clones comprise around 0.86% of the sample.

Sample: naive CD8+ T cells from blood, with Jurkat cell RNA spiked in. The sample's cell subset or site label, decoded: FACS-sorted CD8+CD4-CCR7+CD45RA+ naive T cells. The receptor's source is a human donor in good health. Some libraries in this study had Jurkat cell RNA spiked in. This chain is built from TRBV3-1 and TRBJ2-2; matching of 7 bases hints at TRBD2 as the D gene. The DNA sequence is TGTGCCAGCAGCCAAGGGAGGCGGGGGCCGCACACCGGGGAGCTGTTTTTT. Its protein product is CASSQGRRGPHTGELFF. Here the CDR3 is joined to the reference TRBV3-1 and TRBJ2-2 genes, and the full variable domain is: DTAVSQTPKYLVTQMGNDKSIKCEQNLGHDTMYWYKQDSKKFLKIMFSYNNKELIINETVPNRFSPKSPDKAHLNLHINSLELGDSAVYFCASSQGRRGPHTGELFFGEGSRLTVL.